These 30 T cell receptor beta chains share one sample of origin, sequenced in a study of cytomegalovirus exposure and HLA in healthy donors. The PCR had 60 Vbeta and 13 Jbeta primers. The data were produced by immunoSEQ multiplex PCR, yet TCRdb's version contains in-frame clones alone and is incomplete. The sample yields about 100,000 clones, 75% to 85% seen once. The sample comprised PBMCs. The receptor source for this set is a woman in her 50s in good health and CMV-seropositive.

The rearrangement links TRBV19 to TRBJ1-3; 8 bases map to TRBD1. CDR1 and CDR2 from the germline V gene are LNHDA and SQIVND (reference sequence). V lost 4 bases and J lost 9; bases outside the gene matches: 11. The CDR3 extends over 15 amino acids. The CDR3, as DNA: TGTGCCAGTAGTACCAGACAGGGGACGGAGCTCACCATATATTTT. It codes for CASSTRQGTELTIYF.

The V and J genes are TRBV19 and TRBJ2-5; TRBD2 aligns across 10 bases. Germline assignment: CDR1 LNHDA and CDR2 SQIVND (reference sequence). This CDR3 is 20 amino acids long. With 3 bases clipped from V and 9 bases from J, the junction kept 25 bases outside the gene matches. The CDR3 DNA is TGTGCCAGTAGTATCGGTTTGCGGCTAGCGGGGGCCGTGGAAGAGTCGGCCCAGTACTTC. This gives the protein CASSIGLRLAGAVEESAQYF.

The chain has TRBV5-1 and TRBJ1-1; 7 bases map to TRBD1. Per germline, CDR1 SGHRS and CDR2 YFSETQ. The CDR3 totals 14 residues. With V trimmed by 3 bases and J by 5 bases, 7 bases remained unmatched. The chain's CDR3 is CASSSRGLGTEAFF. As DNA, the CDR3 is TGCGCCAGCAGCTCGAGGGGGCTGGGGACTGAAGCTTTCTTT.

The rearrangement links TRBV5-1 to TRBJ2-3; 8 nucleotides match TRBD1. Trimming at V came to 0 bases and at J to 4 bases, leaving 4 bases not matched to a gene. This CDR3 spans 15 amino acids. Germline V gene sequence: CDR1 SGHRS, CDR2 YFSETQ. For the CDR3, the DNA is TGCGCCAGCAGCTTGGTTGGCAGGGGGCCAGATACGCAGTATTTT. This translates into CASSLVGRGPDTQYF.

This rearrangement joins TRBV11-2 to TRBJ1-2; TRBD1 is a possible D gene (5 bases). V gave up 5 bases and J gave up 4 bases, with 14 bases separating them. The CDR3 contains 14 residues. The germline gives CDR1 SGHAT, CDR2 FQNNGV. This CDR3 reads CASSKAGSGYGYTF. The CDR3 DNA reads TGTGCCAGCAGCAAGGCAGGGTCCGGCTATGGCTACACCTTC.

The gene calls are TRBV2 and TRBJ2-3, with D perhaps TRBD2 (6 bases). The CDR3 contains 14 residues. Per germline, CDR1 SNHLY and CDR2 FYNNEI. CDR3 sequence reads: CVSGGRGSTDTQYF. Here the CDR3 DNA reads TGTGTCTCAGGTGGACGGGGGAGCACAGATACGCAGTATTTT.

This sequence joins TRBV11-2 and TRBJ2-7; D ambiguous. V lost 5 bases, J lost 6 bases, and 8 bases lay in between. Germline CDR1 reads SGHAT; CDR2 reads FQNNGV. The CDR3 sequence is 11 residues long. The CDR3 DNA follows: TGTGCCAGCAGCCTAAGGAGCGAGCAGTACTTC. Translation gives CASSLRSEQYF.

V usage is TRBV7-2 and J usage is TRBJ2-1, with 9 bases lining up with TRBD2. Germline V gene sequence: CDR1 SGHTA, CDR2 FQGNSA. J lost 5 bases, V lost 10 bases, and 6 bases had no gene match. The CDR3 length is 13 residues. CDR3 residues: CATLAGRHNEQFF. DNA of the CDR3: TGTGCCACCCTAGCGGGGAGGCACAATGAGCAGTTCTTC. The entire variable domain, with the rest obtained from reference TRBV7-2 and TRBJ2-1, is as follows: GAGVSQSPSNKVTEKGKDVELRCDPISGHTALYWYRQSLGQGLEFLIYFQGNSAPDKSGLPSDRFSAERTGGSVSTLTIQRTQQEDSAVYLCATLAGRHNEQFFGPGTRLTVL.

This rearrangement joins TRBV2 to TRBJ1-2, with 10 bases aligning to TRBD1. The CDR3 has 13 residues. The ends lost 9 bases at V and 5 bases at J; junction bases unmatched: 6. Germline V lookup: CDR1 SNHLY, CDR2 FYNNEI. The CDR3, as DNA: TGTGCCAGTGGGACAGGGGAATTATATGGCTACACCTTC. Translating it yields CASGTGELYGYTF.

The chain carries TRBV28 and TRBJ1-5; tentative D call: TRBD1 (5 bases). The CDR3 runs to 14 residues. Per the germline V gene, CDR1 is MDHEN and CDR2 is SYDVKM. V lost 6 bases to trimming and J lost 4 bases, with 13 bases between them. CDR3 DNA sequence: TGTGCCAGCAGCCCGACAGCCCTTAATCAGCCCCAGCATTTT. Its protein is CASSPTALNQPQHF.

The chain joins TRBV6-6 to TRBJ2-7; maybe TRBD2 (5 bases). Germline loops: CDR1 MNHNY, CDR2 SVGAGI (reference sequence). The ends were cut back, 5 bases at V and 3 bases at J, with 11 bases in the middle. CDR3 size: 13 residues. The CDR3 spells CASSPSGIYEQYF. In DNA form, the CDR3 reads TGTGCCAGCAGTCCGAGCGGCATCTACGAGCAGTACTTC.

This sequence joins TRBV6-1 and TRBJ1-2; unclear D gene. The CDR3 length is 12 residues. V was cut by 5 bases and J by 2 bases, with 6 bases left in between. The germline V gene has CDR1 MNHNS and CDR2 SASEGT. CDR3 nucleotide sequence: TGTGCCAGCAGTTCGGGGAACTATGGCTACACCTTC. Protein product: CASSSGNYGYTF.

V gene TRBV19 combines with J gene TRBJ1-1; maybe TRBD1 (5 bases). The CDR3 is 12 amino acids. CDR1 is LNHDA and CDR2 is SQIVND in the germline V gene (reference sequence). CDR3 coding DNA: TGTGGGTCCAGGGTTGGGAACACTGAAGCTTTCTTT. Translated, it gives CGSRVGNTEAFF.

The rearrangement joins TRBV7-3 to TRBJ1-1; D may be TRBD1 (6 bases). Germline lookup yields CDR1 SGHTA and CDR2 FQGTGA. This CDR3 has 15 amino acids. V lost 2 bases and J 3 bases, leaving 13 bases between the germline ends. For the CDR3, the DNA is TGTGCCAGCAGCTTAGGGACATCTGTACACACTGAAGCTTTCTTT. This translates into CASSLGTSVHTEAFF. The full variable domain, its missing parts supplied by reference TRBV7-3 and TRBJ1-1, is GAGVSQTPSNKVTEKGKYVELRCDPISGHTALYWYRQSLGQGPEFLIYFQGTGAADDSGLPNDRFFAVRPEGSVSTLKIQRTERGDSAVYLCASSLGTSVHTEAFFGQGTRLTVV.

In DNA, the CDR3 is TGTGCCAGCAGCTTGTTCCCGTGGCGCAGGGCTAGCAATCAGCCCCAGCATTTT. Translating it yields CASSLFPWRRASNQPQHF. This chain uses TRBV5-8 with TRBJ1-5, with D possibly matching TRBD1 (5 bases). The CDR3 consists of 18 residues. Trimming shortened V by 1 base and J by 0 bases, and 17 bases separated the two germline ends. Germline CDR1 reads SGHTS; CDR2 reads YDEGEE.

This clone appeared a few times. The chain recombines TRBV27 with TRBJ2-1, with TRBD2 matching 13 bases. The germline V gene encodes CDR1 MNHEY and CDR2 SMNVEV (reference sequence). CDR3 length equals 15 residues. Germline trimming cut 8 bases from V and 4 bases from J; bases unmatched to any gene: 5. CDR3 nucleotides: TGTGCCAGCCAGCGACTAGCGGGGGGATACAATGAGCAGTTCTTC. Its translation: CASQRLAGGYNEQFF.

The gene calls are TRBV11-2 and TRBJ1-2, with TRBD1 matching over 10 bases. The germline CDR1 and CDR2 sequences are SGHAT and FQNNGV. The V gene end was trimmed by 6 bases and the J gene end by 6 bases; junction bases not matched to a gene: 10. This CDR3 is built from 15 residues. CDR3 in amino acids: CASRPLKGTGDGYTF. The CDR3 DNA reads TGTGCCAGCAGACCACTTAAGGGGACAGGGGATGGCTACACCTTC.

The rearrangement links TRBV5-1 to TRBJ1-5, with TRBD1 as a possible D gene (6 bases). The CDR3 runs 15 residues. Per germline, CDR1 SGHRS and CDR2 YFSETQ. Trimming took 1 base from V and 4 from J, leaving 12 bases between them. The CDR3 DNA is TGCGCCAGCAGCTTGACAGGGTTAATAAATCAGCCCCAGCATTTT. This gives the protein CASSLTGLINQPQHF.

The gene calls are TRBV5-5 and TRBJ1-5; maybe TRBD1 (5 bases). Germline values: CDR1 SGHKS, CDR2 YYEKEE (reference sequence). CDR3 size: 15 residues. Trimming took off 1 base at V and 3 bases at J, with 11 bases between the two ends. The CDR3 nucleotides read TGTGCCAGCAGCTTGTCTCCGACAGACAATCAGCCCCAGCATTTT. This codes for CASSLSPTDNQPQHF. Full variable domain (rest looked up from reference TRBV5-5 and TRBJ1-5): DAGVTQSPTHLIKTRGQQVTLRCSPISGHKSVSWYQQVLGQGPQFIFQYYEKEERGRGNFPDRFSARQFPNYSSELNVNALLLGDSALYLCASSLSPTDNQPQHFGDGTRLSIL.

This clone was seen a few times. This chain joins TRBV10-1 and TRBJ1-1, with 8 bases lining up with TRBD1. The CDR3 is 17 amino acids. Germline-derived CDR1 and CDR2 are WNHNN and SYGVQD (reference sequence). The V segment lost 3 bases and the J segment 0 bases; nucleotides outside the gene matches: 9. CDR3 amino acids: CASSEGRDRRLNTEAFF. The CDR3 nucleotides read TGCGCCAGCAGTGAAGGCCGGGACAGGCGGCTGAACACTGAAGCTTTCTTT.

This clone was seen only a few times. This chain links TRBV6-1 with TRBJ2-7, with 7 positions matching TRBD1. The trim removed 5 bases at V and 2 bases at J, leaving 6 bases unmatched. The CDR3 length is 14 residues. CDR1 and CDR2 from the germline V gene are MNHNS and SASEGT. This CDR3 is CASSHRGGTYEQYF. Written as DNA, the CDR3 is TGTGCCAGCAGTCACAGGGGTGGGACCTACGAGCAGTACTTC.

The count of this clone is one. The chain carries TRBV5-1 and TRBJ2-1, with TRBD2 matching over 8 bases. CDR3 size: 14 residues. Trimming took 4 bases from V and 5 from J; bases not matched to a gene: 5. The germline CDR1 and CDR2 sequences are SGHRS and YFSETQ. The DNA of the CDR3 is TGCGCCAGCAGCCAGGGACTAGGGAACAATGAGCAGTTCTTC. It specifies CASSQGLGNNEQFF.

This chain links TRBV7-9 with TRBJ2-1; 10 bases map to TRBD2. The CDR3 is made up of 15 amino acids. The ends lost 5 bases at V and 5 bases at J; junction bases unmatched: 6. Germline-derived CDR1 and CDR2 are SEHNR and FQNEAQ (reference sequence). The CDR3 DNA is TGTGCCAGCAGCGAAAGGACTAGCGGAAACAATGAGCAGTTCTTC. This translates into CASSERTSGNNEQFF.

The rearrangement links TRBV18 to TRBJ2-1; 14 bases fit TRBD2. CDR1 KGHSH and CDR2 LQKENI come from the germline V gene. The CDR3 has 16 amino acids. V shed 5 bases and J 8 bases; nucleotides not matched to a gene: 8. CDR3 bases: TGTGCCAGCTCAGGACCGGGACTAGCGGGAGCTGATGAGCAGTTCTTC. Its protein is CASSGPGLAGADEQFF.

The CDR3 sequence is CASSGRDIGELFF. The CDR3 DNA sequence: TGCGCCAGCTCGGGCAGGGATATCGGAGAGCTGTTTTTT. The chain recombines TRBV5-1 with TRBJ2-2; D is possibly TRBD1 (5 bases). The length of the CDR3 is 13 residues. Trimming cost V 7 bases and J 11 bases, with 18 bases left between them. The V gene's germline CDR1 is SGHRS and CDR2 YFSETQ.

This chain links TRBV29-1 with TRBJ2-1, with 7 bases lining up with TRBD2. The germline CDR1 and CDR2 sequences are SQVTM and ANQGSEA. The CDR3 is 14 amino acids. Losses at the gene ends were 5 bases for V and 0 bases for J; bases not matched to a gene: 4. DNA of the CDR3: TGCAGCGTTACAAGCGGGGACTCCTACAATGAGCAGTTCTTC. It codes for CSVTSGDSYNEQFF.

This clone was recorded only once. V usage is TRBV5-6 and J usage is TRBJ1-3; D may be TRBD1 (5 bases). This CDR3 contains 15 residues. V lost 4 bases to trimming and J lost 1 base, with 12 bases between them. Per germline, CDR1 SGHDT and CDR2 YYEEEE. DNA for the CDR3: TGTGCCAGCAGCCCCCATGGGGGGTCTGGAAACACCATATATTTT. This translates into CASSPHGGSGNTIYF.

The CDR3 DNA follows: TGTGCCAGTAGTATAAGTCGTCGTACCCCGAGGAATGAGCAGTTCTTC. Amino acids: CASSISRRTPRNEQFF. This chain connects TRBV19 to TRBJ2-1; D is undetermined. Germline values: CDR1 LNHDA, CDR2 SQIVND (reference sequence). Trimming took off 2 bases at V and 7 bases at J, with 18 bases between the two ends. The CDR3 loop spans 16 amino acids.

The chain has TRBV19 and TRBJ2-2; the D gene is possibly TRBD1 (5 bases). V lost 7 bases and J 8 bases, leaving 14 bases between the germline ends. Germline-derived CDR1 and CDR2 are LNHDA and SQIVND (reference sequence). This CDR3 has 13 residues. In DNA, the CDR3 is TGTGCCAGTACGCCCCGGACAAAGGGGGAGCTGTTTTTT. Residues: CASTPRTKGELFF. The full variable domain, with the rest looked up from reference TRBV19 and TRBJ2-2, is DGGITQSPKYLFRKEGQNVTLSCEQNLNHDAMYWYRQDPGQGLRLIYYSQIVNDFQKGDIAEGYSVSREKKESFPLTVTSAQKNPTAFYLCASTPRTKGELFFGEGSRLTVL.

The chain links TRBV25-1 to TRBJ1-2, with TRBD1 identical over 9 bases. The V segment lost 3 bases and the J segment 2 bases; nucleotides outside the gene matches: 7. Germline CDR1 MGHDK, CDR2 SYGVNS. The CDR3 is 16 amino acids. CDR3 coding DNA: TGTGCCAGCAGTGAGTCGGGACAGGGCTTGAACTATGGCTACACCTTC. Translated, it gives CASSESGQGLNYGYTF.